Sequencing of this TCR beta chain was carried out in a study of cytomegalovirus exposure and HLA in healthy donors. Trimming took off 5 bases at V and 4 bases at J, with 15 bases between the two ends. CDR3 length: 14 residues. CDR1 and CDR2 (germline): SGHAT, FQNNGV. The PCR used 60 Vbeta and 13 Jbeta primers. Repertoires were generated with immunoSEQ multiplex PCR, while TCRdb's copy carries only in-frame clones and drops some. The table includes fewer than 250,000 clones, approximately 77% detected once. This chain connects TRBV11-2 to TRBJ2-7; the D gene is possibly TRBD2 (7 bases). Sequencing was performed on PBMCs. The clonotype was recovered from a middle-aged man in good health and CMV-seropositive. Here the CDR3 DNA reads TGTGCCAGCAGCGGGGGGGGCCCCACTTACGAGCAGTACTTC. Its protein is CASSGGGPTYEQYF.